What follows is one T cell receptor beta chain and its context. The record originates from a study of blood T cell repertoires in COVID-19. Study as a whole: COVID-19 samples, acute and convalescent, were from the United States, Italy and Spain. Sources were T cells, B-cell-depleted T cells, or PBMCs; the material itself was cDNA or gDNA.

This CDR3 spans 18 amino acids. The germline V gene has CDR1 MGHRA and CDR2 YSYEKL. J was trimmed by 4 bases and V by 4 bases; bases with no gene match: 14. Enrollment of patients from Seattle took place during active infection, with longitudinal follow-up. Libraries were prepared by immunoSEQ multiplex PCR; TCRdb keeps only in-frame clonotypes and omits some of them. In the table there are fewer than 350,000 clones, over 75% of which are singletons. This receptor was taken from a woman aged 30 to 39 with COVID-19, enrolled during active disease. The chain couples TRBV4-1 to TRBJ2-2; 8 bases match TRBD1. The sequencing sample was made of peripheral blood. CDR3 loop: CASSLGQGRRRITGELFF. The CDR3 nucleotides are TGCGCCAGCAGCCTAGGACAGGGTAGAAGGCGGATCACCGGGGAGCTGTTTTTT.